Listed below are T cell receptor beta chains from one sample, sequenced in a study of blood T cell dynamics during melanoma immunotherapy. Produced via immunoSEQ multiplex PCR; TCRdb's table is partial and in-frame only. The sample holds around 10,000 clones, 84% seen once. Sequencing was performed on blood, taken from a patient treated with checkpoint blockade. Receptors were obtained from a human donor with melanoma. Both conserved end residues are part of each CDR3. Each record gives: J gene, V gene, D gene, clone size, CDR3 DNA, CDR3 protein. A D gene is named only where the DNA matches it firmly. The size of a clone is reported for some rows only, either as once, few or many, or as a class for expanded clones.

J gene: TRBJ2-5
V gene: TRBV7-8
D gene: NA
clone size: few
CDR3 DNA: TGTGCCAGCAGCTTCGCGGGTAAAGAGACCCAGTACTTC
CDR3 protein: CASSFAGKETQYF

J gene: TRBJ2-5
V gene: TRBV28
D gene: NA
clone size: once
CDR3 DNA: TGTGCCAGCAGTACAGCGCGATGGGAGACCCAGTACTTC
CDR3 protein: CASSTARWETQYF

J gene: TRBJ2-6
V gene: TRBV7-2
D gene: TRBD2
clone size: NA
CDR3 DNA: TGTGCCAGCAGCTTAACGCTAGCGGGGGTCACTGGGGCCAACGTCCTGACTTTC
CDR3 protein: CASSLTLAGVTGANVLTF

J gene: TRBJ2-5
V gene: TRBV14
D gene: TRBD2
clone size: once
CDR3 DNA: TGTGCCAGCAGCCAAGACCCCGGGACTAGCAGGGAGACCCAGTACTTC
CDR3 protein: CASSQDPGTSRETQYF

J gene: TRBJ2-1
V gene: TRBV14
D gene: NA
clone size: NA
CDR3 DNA: TGTGCCAGCAGCCAAGTTCAGCTTACTGAGCAGTTCTTC
CDR3 protein: CASSQVQLTEQFF

J gene: TRBJ2-5
V gene: TRBV11-3
D gene: NA
clone size: NA
CDR3 DNA: TGTGCCAGCAGCTTAGATCCCGCCTTACAAGAGACCCAGTACTTC
CDR3 protein: CASSLDPALQETQYF

J gene: TRBJ2-5
V gene: TRBV7-2
D gene: TRBD1
clone size: NA
CDR3 DNA: TGTGCCAGCAGCCCCTCCAGGGGGAAGACCCAGTACTTC
CDR3 protein: CASSPSRGKTQYF

J gene: TRBJ2-2
V gene: TRBV30
D gene: NA
clone size: NA
CDR3 DNA: TGTGCCTGGATAAAGCGGTCAGGGTTTCAAGGATCCGGGGAGCTGTTTTTT
CDR3 protein: CAWIKRSGFQGSGELFF

J gene: TRBJ2-7
V gene: TRBV18
D gene: TRBD1
clone size: NA
CDR3 DNA: TGTGCCAGCTCACCCCAGGGGACAGGGGGATACGAGCAGTACTTC
CDR3 protein: CASSPQGTGGYEQYF

J gene: TRBJ1-4
V gene: TRBV7-2
D gene: TRBD1
clone size: once
CDR3 DNA: TGTGCCAGCAGCTTAGGGACAGGCAATGAAAAACTGTTTTTT
CDR3 protein: CASSLGTGNEKLFF

J gene: TRBJ2-7
V gene: TRBV18
D gene: TRBD1
clone size: NA
CDR3 DNA: TGTGCCAGCTCACAAATGGGACAGGCCTACGAGCAGTACTTC
CDR3 protein: CASSQMGQAYEQYF

J gene: TRBJ2-1
V gene: TRBV2
D gene: NA
clone size: NA
CDR3 DNA: TGTGCCAGCAGCCCTATAGCTTCGGGGGATGAGCAGTTCTTC
CDR3 protein: CASSPIASGDEQFF

J gene: TRBJ1-5
V gene: TRBV30
D gene: NA
clone size: NA
CDR3 DNA: TGTGCCTGGGGGCCCGGGGGTAATCAGCCCCAGCATTTT
CDR3 protein: CAWGPGGNQPQHF

J gene: TRBJ1-1
V gene: TRBV9
D gene: NA
clone size: NA
CDR3 DNA: TGTGCCAGCAGACCAATCGGGACATCGAACACTGAAGCTTTCTTT
CDR3 protein: CASRPIGTSNTEAFF

J gene: TRBJ2-4
V gene: TRBV10-1
D gene: NA
clone size: NA
CDR3 DNA: TGCGCCAGCAGTGAGTCGACGGGGACTGCCAAAAACATTCAGTACTTC
CDR3 protein: CASSESTGTAKNIQYF

J gene: TRBJ1-4
V gene: TRBV6-1
D gene: NA
clone size: NA
CDR3 DNA: TGTGCCAGCAGTGAGAGAAGGGGTGGAGAAAAACTGTTTTTT
CDR3 protein: CASSERRGGEKLFF

J gene: TRBJ2-3
V gene: TRBV18
D gene: NA
clone size: few
CDR3 DNA: TGTGCCAGCTCCCCACAAGGGGTAGATACGCAGTATTTT
CDR3 protein: CASSPQGVDTQYF

J gene: TRBJ2-7
V gene: TRBV2
D gene: NA
clone size: few
CDR3 DNA: TGTGCCAGCAGTGAGAGGGCCTGGGAGTACTTC
CDR3 protein: CASSERAWEYF

J gene: TRBJ2-7
V gene: TRBV4-1
D gene: NA
clone size: NA
CDR3 DNA: TGCGCCAGCAGCCAGACTCCGAGCTCCTACGAGCAGTACTTC
CDR3 protein: CASSQTPSSYEQYF

J gene: TRBJ2-3
V gene: TRBV7-2
D gene: NA
clone size: NA
CDR3 DNA: TGTGCCAGCAGCTTAGTAGCTGCCAGGGGAGATACGCAGTATTTT
CDR3 protein: CASSLVAARGDTQYF

J gene: TRBJ1-5
V gene: TRBV30
D gene: TRBD1
clone size: NA
CDR3 DNA: TGTGCCGGACAGGACAGTCCCAATCAGCCCCAGCATTTT
CDR3 protein: CAGQDSPNQPQHF

J gene: TRBJ2-7
V gene: TRBV4-1
D gene: TRBD1
clone size: NA
CDR3 DNA: TGCGCCAGCAGCCCGGGACAGGGCCCTTCCTACGAGCAGTACTTC
CDR3 protein: CASSPGQGPSYEQYF

J gene: TRBJ2-1
V gene: TRBV18
D gene: NA
clone size: NA
CDR3 DNA: TGTGCCAGCTCACCACTCAGGGGCGCCTCCTACAATGAGCAGTTCTTC
CDR3 protein: CASSPLRGASYNEQFF

J gene: TRBJ1-2
V gene: TRBV10-3
D gene: NA
clone size: NA
CDR3 DNA: TGTGCCAGCAGTCTGCAGCTCAGGGGTGGCTACACCTTC
CDR3 protein: CASSLQLRGGYTF

J gene: TRBJ2-2
V gene: TRBV19
D gene: NA
clone size: few
CDR3 DNA: TGTGCCAGTACCCCAGACGGCGCGAACACCGGGGAGCTGTTTTTT
CDR3 protein: CASTPDGANTGELFF

J gene: TRBJ1-5
V gene: TRBV30
D gene: TRBD1
clone size: NA
CDR3 DNA: TGTGCCTGGGGGGGGACAGTGAGCAATCAGCCCCAGCATTTT
CDR3 protein: CAWGGTVSNQPQHF

J gene: TRBJ1-5
V gene: TRBV6-5
D gene: NA
clone size: NA
CDR3 DNA: TGTGCCAGCCACGACTCCCTCAATCAGCCCCAGCATTTT
CDR3 protein: CASHDSLNQPQHF

J gene: TRBJ1-5
V gene: TRBV4-1
D gene: NA
clone size: NA
CDR3 DNA: TGCGCCAGCAGCCTCGCCAGCAGGGTGGGTCAGCCCCAGCATTTT
CDR3 protein: CASSLASRVGQPQHF

J gene: TRBJ2-2
V gene: TRBV6-5
D gene: NA
clone size: NA
CDR3 DNA: TGTGCCAGCAGTTTCACCCCCGGGGAGCTGTTTTTT
CDR3 protein: CASSFTPGELFF

J gene: TRBJ2-2
V gene: TRBV5-6
D gene: NA
clone size: NA
CDR3 DNA: TGTGCCAGCAGCCGGGCAGGGGTGTTGTCGAGGACCGGGGAGCTGTTTTTT
CDR3 protein: CASSRAGVLSRTGELFF

J gene: TRBJ2-1
V gene: TRBV18
D gene: TRBD2
clone size: NA
CDR3 DNA: TGTGCCAGCTCACCCGAGCGGGGGCCTTACAATGAGCAGTTCTTC
CDR3 protein: CASSPERGPYNEQFF

J gene: TRBJ1-6
V gene: TRBV6-4
D gene: TRBD1
clone size: NA
CDR3 DNA: TGTGCCAGCAACCTACAGGGGAATTCACCCCTCCACTTT
CDR3 protein: CASNLQGNSPLHF

J gene: TRBJ2-3
V gene: TRBV4-3
D gene: NA
clone size: NA
CDR3 DNA: TGCGCCAGCAGCCTTCAGGAGTACAAATTTAACACAGATACGCAGTATTTT
CDR3 protein: CASSLQEYKFNTDTQYF

J gene: TRBJ1-2
V gene: TRBV7-2
D gene: NA
clone size: NA
CDR3 DNA: TGTGCCAGCAGCTTAATGAGGTCCCCGGGGGGCTACACCTTC
CDR3 protein: CASSLMRSPGGYTF

J gene: TRBJ1-5
V gene: TRBV6-5
D gene: NA
clone size: NA
CDR3 DNA: TGTGCCAGCAGTTACGCGGGGAATCAGCCCCAGCATTTT
CDR3 protein: CASSYAGNQPQHF

J gene: TRBJ1-5
V gene: TRBV28
D gene: TRBD1
clone size: NA
CDR3 DNA: TGTGCCAGCAGTACCCGGGACAGGGCGGTGAGCCCCCAGCATTTT
CDR3 protein: CASSTRDRAVSPQHF

J gene: TRBJ2-7
V gene: TRBV5-1
D gene: TRBD1
clone size: NA
CDR3 DNA: TGCGCCAGCAGCTTTGGGACAGGGCAGTACGAGCAGTACTTC
CDR3 protein: CASSFGTGQYEQYF

J gene: TRBJ1-1
V gene: TRBV15
D gene: NA
clone size: NA
CDR3 DNA: TGTGCCACCAGCAGAGAGGCCAGACAGAACACTGAAGCTTTCTTT
CDR3 protein: CATSREARQNTEAFF

J gene: TRBJ1-6
V gene: TRBV5-1
D gene: NA
clone size: NA
CDR3 DNA: TGCGCCAGCAGCTTGGATGCGGGGAAGGATTCACCCCTCCACTTT
CDR3 protein: CASSLDAGKDSPLHF

J gene: TRBJ2-3
V gene: TRBV27
D gene: TRBD2
clone size: NA
CDR3 DNA: TGTGCCAGCAGTTTCGCGGGGGTGGGCACAGATACGCAGTATTTT
CDR3 protein: CASSFAGVGTDTQYF

J gene: TRBJ2-1
V gene: TRBV5-4
D gene: TRBD2
clone size: NA
CDR3 DNA: TGTGCCAGCAGCGCGGGGGGGAATGAGCAGTTCTTC
CDR3 protein: CASSAGGNEQFF

J gene: TRBJ2-3
V gene: TRBV11-2
D gene: NA
clone size: NA
CDR3 DNA: TGTGCCAGCGGGGAACTAGTCAAGAAGTATTTT
CDR3 protein: CASGELVKKYF

J gene: TRBJ1-4
V gene: TRBV4-3
D gene: NA
clone size: few
CDR3 DNA: TGCGCCAGCAGCCCGGATGTTGCAACTAATGAAAAACTGTTTTTT
CDR3 protein: CASSPDVATNEKLFF

J gene: TRBJ2-7
V gene: TRBV7-2
D gene: TRBD1
clone size: NA
CDR3 DNA: TGTGCCAGCAGCTTATCCGGGACAGACTCCTACGAGCAGTACTTC
CDR3 protein: CASSLSGTDSYEQYF

J gene: TRBJ2-5
V gene: TRBV27
D gene: NA
clone size: once
CDR3 DNA: TGTGCCAGCAGTTCTTTGAAGGTGGGCCAAGAGACCCAGTACTTC
CDR3 protein: CASSSLKVGQETQYF

J gene: TRBJ2-6
V gene: TRBV6-5
D gene: NA
clone size: few
CDR3 DNA: TGTGCCAGCAGGATAGGGTCTGGGGCCAACGTCCTGACTTTC
CDR3 protein: CASRIGSGANVLTF

J gene: TRBJ2-5
V gene: TRBV7-3
D gene: TRBD1
clone size: NA
CDR3 DNA: TGTGCCAGCAGCCCCCAAAAGGGACAGGTCCAGTACTTC
CDR3 protein: CASSPQKGQVQYF

J gene: TRBJ2-3
V gene: TRBV5-1
D gene: NA
clone size: NA
CDR3 DNA: TGCGCCAGCAGCTTCGGCGGTGTGGATACAGATACGCAGTATTTT
CDR3 protein: CASSFGGVDTDTQYF